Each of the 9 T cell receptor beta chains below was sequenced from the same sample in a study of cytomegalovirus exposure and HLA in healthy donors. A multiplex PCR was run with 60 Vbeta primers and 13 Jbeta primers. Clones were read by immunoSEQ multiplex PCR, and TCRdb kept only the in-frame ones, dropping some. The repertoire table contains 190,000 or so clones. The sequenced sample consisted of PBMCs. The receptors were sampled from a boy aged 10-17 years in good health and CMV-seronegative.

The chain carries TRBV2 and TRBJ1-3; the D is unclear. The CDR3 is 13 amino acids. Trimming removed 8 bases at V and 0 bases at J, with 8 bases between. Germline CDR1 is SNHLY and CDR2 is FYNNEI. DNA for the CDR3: TGTGCCAGCGCGATTCGCTCTGGAAACACCATATATTTT. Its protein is CASAIRSGNTIYF.

Here the CDR3 reads CASTSLGGSRGNTIYF. The CDR3 nucleotides are TGTGCCAGCACCTCCCTGGGGGGGTCCCGTGGAAACACCATATATTTT. The chain employs TRBV28 and TRBJ1-3; D might be TRBD1 (5 bases). This CDR3 has 16 amino acids. V dropped 7 bases and J dropped 3 bases, with 19 bases sitting between them. CDR1 is MDHEN and CDR2 is SYDVKM in the germline V gene.

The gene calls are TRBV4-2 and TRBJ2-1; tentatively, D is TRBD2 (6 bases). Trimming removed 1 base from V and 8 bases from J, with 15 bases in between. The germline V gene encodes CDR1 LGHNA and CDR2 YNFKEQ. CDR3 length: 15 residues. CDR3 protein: CASSQAGTSLDEQFF. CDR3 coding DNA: TGTGCCAGCAGCCAAGCTGGTACTAGCCTCGATGAGCAGTTCTTC.

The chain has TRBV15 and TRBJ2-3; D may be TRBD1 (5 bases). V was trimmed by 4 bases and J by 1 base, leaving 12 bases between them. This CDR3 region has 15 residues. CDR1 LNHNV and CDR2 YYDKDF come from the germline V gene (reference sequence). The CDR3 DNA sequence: TGTGCCACCAGCAACTCCCAGACAGGCACAGATACGCAGTATTTT. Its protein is CATSNSQTGTDTQYF.

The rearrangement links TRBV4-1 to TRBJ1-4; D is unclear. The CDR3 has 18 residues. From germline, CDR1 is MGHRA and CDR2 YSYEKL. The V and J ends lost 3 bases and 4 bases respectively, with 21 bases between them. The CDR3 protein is CASSQASATAAINEKLFF. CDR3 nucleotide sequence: TGCGCCAGCAGCCAGGCGTCAGCGACGGCCGCTATTAATGAAAAACTGTTTTTT.

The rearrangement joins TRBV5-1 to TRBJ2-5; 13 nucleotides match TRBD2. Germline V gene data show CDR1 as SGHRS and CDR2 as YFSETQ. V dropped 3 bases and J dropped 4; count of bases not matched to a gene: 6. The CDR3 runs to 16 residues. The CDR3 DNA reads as TGCGCCAGCAGCTCCGGACTAGCGGGGGCCCTAGAGACCCAGTACTTC. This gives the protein CASSSGLAGALETQYF.

CDR3: CASSLTGVTGYGYTF. DNA for the CDR3: TGTGCCAGTAGTCTGACAGGGGTAACGGGTTATGGCTACACCTTC. The chain couples TRBV19 to TRBJ1-2; 8 nucleotides agree with TRBD1. Germline values: CDR1 LNHDA, CDR2 SQIVND (reference sequence). V shed 5 bases and J 5 bases; nucleotides not matched to a gene: 10. CDR3 length: 15 residues.

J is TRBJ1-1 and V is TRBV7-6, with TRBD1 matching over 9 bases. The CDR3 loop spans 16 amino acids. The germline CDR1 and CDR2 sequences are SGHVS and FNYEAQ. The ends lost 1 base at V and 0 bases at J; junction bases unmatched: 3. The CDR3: CASSLVGDRVNTEAFF. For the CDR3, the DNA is TGTGCCAGCAGCTTAGTAGGGGACAGGGTGAACACTGAAGCTTTCTTT.

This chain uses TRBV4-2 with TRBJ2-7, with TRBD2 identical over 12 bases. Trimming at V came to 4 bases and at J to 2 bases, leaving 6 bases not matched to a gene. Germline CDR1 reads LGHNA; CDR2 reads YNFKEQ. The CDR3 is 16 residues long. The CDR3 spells CASSPKTSGGTYEQYF. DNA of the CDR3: TGTGCCAGCAGCCCGAAGACTAGCGGGGGTACCTACGAGCAGTACTTC.